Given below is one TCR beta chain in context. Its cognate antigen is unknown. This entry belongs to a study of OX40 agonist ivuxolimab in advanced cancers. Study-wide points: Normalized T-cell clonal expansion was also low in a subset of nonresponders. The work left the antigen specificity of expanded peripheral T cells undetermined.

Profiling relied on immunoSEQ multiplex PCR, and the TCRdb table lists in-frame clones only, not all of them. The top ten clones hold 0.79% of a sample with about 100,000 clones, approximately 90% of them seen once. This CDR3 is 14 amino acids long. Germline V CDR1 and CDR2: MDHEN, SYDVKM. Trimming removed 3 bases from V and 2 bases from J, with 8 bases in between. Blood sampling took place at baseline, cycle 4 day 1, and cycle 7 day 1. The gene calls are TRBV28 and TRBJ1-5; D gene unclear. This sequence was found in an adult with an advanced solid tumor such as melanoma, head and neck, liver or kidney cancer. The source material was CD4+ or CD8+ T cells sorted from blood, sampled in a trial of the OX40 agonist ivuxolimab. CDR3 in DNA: TGTGCCAGCAGTTTTGCATGGGGCAATCAGCCCCAGCATTTT. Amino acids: CASSFAWGNQPQHF. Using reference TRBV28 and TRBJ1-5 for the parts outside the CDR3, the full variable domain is DVKVTQSSRYLVKRTGEKVFLECVQDMDHENMFWYRQDPGLGLRLIYFSYDVKMKEKGDIPEGYSVSREKKERFSLILESASTNQTSMYLCASSFAWGNQPQHFGDGTRLSIL.